Reported below is one T cell receptor (beta chain). The antigen remains unidentified. This entry belongs to a study of shared clonotypes between healthy human individuals. Per germline, CDR1 SSHAT and CDR2 FNYEAQ (reference sequence). The ends were cut back, 7 bases at V and 6 bases at J, with 18 bases in the middle. CDR3 length equals 14 residues. General observations from the study: Naive CD4 clonotypes were shared across a few donors at around 5%.

For every subset, genomic DNA was evenly distributed across several immunoSEQ plates. Some clones are missing from TCRdb's copy, which holds only in-frame ones; the method was immunoSEQ multiplex PCR. The sample records roughly 650,000 clones, more than 95% being singletons. Sequencing was performed on naive CD4+ T cells sorted from blood. As to subset: CD45RA+ positively selected. The TCR was taken from a young woman in good health. This chain connects TRBV7-7 to TRBJ2-5; no reliable D call. The CDR3 region is CASTPEGPAKTQYF. In nucleotides, the CDR3 is TGTGCCAGCACCCCGGAAGGGCCGGCGAAGACCCAGTACTTC.